This T cell receptor beta chain stems from a study of T cell responses to AZD1222 COVID-19 vaccine. Repertoires were generated with immunoSEQ multiplex PCR, while TCRdb's copy carries only in-frame clones and drops some. Altogether some 150,000 clones are present, just over 85% being singletons, with the ten largest covering nearly 3.5%. A word on this clone: What it recognizes is unknown.

Germline CDR1 MNHEY, CDR2 SVGEGT. V was pared by 2 bases and J by 7 bases, with 8 bases between. The CDR3 is 12 amino acids. General study results and limits: Possibly, clonal diversity was underestimated; donors were largely white British and included more females.

The sequencing here drew on peripheral blood, taken on day 0 of AZD1222 vaccination. The receptor was isolated from an adult in good health. This chain links TRBV6-2 or TRBV6-3 with TRBJ1-1; no definite D call. The CDR3 nucleotides read TGTGCCAGCAGTTACGGGCAGTATGAAGCTTTCTTT. Translated, it gives CASSYGQYEAFF.